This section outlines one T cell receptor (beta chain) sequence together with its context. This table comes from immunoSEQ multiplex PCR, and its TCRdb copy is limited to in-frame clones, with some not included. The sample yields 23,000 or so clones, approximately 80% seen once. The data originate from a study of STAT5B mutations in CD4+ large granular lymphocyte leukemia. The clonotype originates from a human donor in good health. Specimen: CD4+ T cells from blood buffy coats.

This chain's CDR3 is CASSPRTGLAVDTQYF. CDR3 bases: TGTGCCAGCAGCCCCCGGACAGGGCTAGCGGTAGATACGCAGTATTTT. This chain links TRBV11-2 with TRBJ2-3; D perhaps matches TRBD1 (8 bases). From germline, CDR1 is SGHAT and CDR2 FQNNGV. This CDR3 spans 16 amino acids. The ends were cut back, 5 bases at V and 5 bases at J, with 20 bases in the middle.